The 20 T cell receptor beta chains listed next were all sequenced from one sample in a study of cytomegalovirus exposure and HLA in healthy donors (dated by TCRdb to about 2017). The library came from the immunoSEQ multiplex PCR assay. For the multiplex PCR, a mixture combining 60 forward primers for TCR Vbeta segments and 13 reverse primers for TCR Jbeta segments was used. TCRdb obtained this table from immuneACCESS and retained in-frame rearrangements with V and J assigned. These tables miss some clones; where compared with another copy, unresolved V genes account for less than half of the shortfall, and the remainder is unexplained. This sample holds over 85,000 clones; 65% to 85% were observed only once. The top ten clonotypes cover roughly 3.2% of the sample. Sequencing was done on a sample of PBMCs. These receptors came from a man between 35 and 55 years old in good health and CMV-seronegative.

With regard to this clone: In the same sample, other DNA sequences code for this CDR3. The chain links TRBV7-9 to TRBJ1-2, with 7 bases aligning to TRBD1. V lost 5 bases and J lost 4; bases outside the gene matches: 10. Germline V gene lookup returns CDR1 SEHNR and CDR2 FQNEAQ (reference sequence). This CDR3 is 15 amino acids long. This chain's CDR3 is CASSPGQQLVYGYTF. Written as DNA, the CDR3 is TGTGCCAGCAGCCCGGGACAGCAGCTAGTCTATGGCTACACCTTC.

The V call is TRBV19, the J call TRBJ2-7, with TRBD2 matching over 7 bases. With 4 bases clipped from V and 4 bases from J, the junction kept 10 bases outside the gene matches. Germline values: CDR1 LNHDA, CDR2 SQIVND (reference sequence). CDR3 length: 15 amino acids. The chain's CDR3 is CASSTLGGGRYEQYF. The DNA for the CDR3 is TGTGCCAGTAGTACCCTAGGCGGGGGACGGTACGAGCAGTACTTC.

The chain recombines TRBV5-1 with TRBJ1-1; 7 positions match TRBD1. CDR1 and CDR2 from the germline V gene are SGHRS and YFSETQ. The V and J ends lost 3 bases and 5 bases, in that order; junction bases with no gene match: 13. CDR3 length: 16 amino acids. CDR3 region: CASSSGLRGPNTEAFF. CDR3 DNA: TGCGCCAGCAGCTCCGGTCTGAGGGGGCCTAATACTGAAGCTTTCTTT. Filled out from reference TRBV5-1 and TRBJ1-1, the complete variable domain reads KAGVTQTPRYLIKTRGQQVTLSCSPISGHRSVSWYQQTPGQGLQFLFEYFSETQRNKGNFPGRFSGRQFSNSRSEMNVSTLELGDSALYLCASSSGLRGPNTEAFFGQGTRLTVV.

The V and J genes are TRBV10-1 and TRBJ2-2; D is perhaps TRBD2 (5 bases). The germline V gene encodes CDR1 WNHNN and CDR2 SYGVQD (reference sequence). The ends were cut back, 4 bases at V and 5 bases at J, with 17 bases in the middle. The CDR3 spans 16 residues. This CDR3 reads CASSGNSRRRTGELFF. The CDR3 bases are TGCGCCAGCAGTGGGAATAGCAGGAGGCGTACCGGGGAGCTGTTTTTT.

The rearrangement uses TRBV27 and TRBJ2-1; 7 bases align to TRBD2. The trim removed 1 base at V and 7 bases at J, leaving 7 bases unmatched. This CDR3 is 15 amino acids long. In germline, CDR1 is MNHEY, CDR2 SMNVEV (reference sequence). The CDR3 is CASSLWASGSNEQFF. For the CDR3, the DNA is TGTGCCAGCAGTTTATGGGCTAGCGGAAGTAATGAGCAGTTCTTC.

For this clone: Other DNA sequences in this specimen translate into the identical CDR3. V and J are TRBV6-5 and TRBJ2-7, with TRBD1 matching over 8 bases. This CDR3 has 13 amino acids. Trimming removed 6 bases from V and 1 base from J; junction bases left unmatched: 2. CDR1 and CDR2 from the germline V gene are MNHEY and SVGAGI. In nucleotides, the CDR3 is TGTGCCAGCAGGAGACAGGGGTCCTACGAGCAGTACTTC. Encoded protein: CASRRQGSYEQYF.

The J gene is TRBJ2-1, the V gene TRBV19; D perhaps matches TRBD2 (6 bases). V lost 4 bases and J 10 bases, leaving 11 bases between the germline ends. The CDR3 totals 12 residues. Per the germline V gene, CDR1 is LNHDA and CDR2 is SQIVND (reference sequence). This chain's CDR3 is CASSTSSVEQFF. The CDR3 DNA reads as TGTGCCAGTAGTACTTCTAGCGTCGAGCAGTTCTTC. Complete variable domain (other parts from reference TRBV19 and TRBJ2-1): DGGITQSPKYLFRKEGQNVTLSCEQNLNHDAMYWYRQDPGQGLRLIYYSQIVNDFQKGDIAEGYSVSREKKESFPLTVTSAQKNPTAFYLCASSTSSVEQFFGPGTRLTVL.

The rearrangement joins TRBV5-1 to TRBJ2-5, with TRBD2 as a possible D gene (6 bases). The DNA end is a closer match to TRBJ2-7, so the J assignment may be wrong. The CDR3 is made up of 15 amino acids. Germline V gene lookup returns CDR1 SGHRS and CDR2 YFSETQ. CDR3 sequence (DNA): TGCGCCAGCAGCTTGAGTGGAAAAGGGACTTACGAGCAGTACTTC. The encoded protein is CASSLSGKGTYEQYF.

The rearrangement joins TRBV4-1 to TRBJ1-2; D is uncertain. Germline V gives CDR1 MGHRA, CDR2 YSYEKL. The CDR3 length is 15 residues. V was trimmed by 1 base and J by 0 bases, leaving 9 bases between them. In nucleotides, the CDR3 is TGCGCCAGCAGCCAAGCCTACGTAGCTAACTATGGCTACACCTTC. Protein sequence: CASSQAYVANYGYTF.

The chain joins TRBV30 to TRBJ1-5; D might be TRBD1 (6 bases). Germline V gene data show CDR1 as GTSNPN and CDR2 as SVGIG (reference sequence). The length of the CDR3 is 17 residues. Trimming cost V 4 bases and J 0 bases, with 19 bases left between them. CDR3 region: CAWNPSRGPNSNQPQHF. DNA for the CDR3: TGTGCCTGGAATCCTTCCAGGGGACCAAATAGCAATCAGCCCCAGCATTTT.

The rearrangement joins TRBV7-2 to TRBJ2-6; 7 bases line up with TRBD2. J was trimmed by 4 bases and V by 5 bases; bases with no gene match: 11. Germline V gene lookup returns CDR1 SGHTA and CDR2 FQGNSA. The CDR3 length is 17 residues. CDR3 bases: TGTGCCAGCAGCCGCGGGGGAGGGGCTCTCGGGGCCAACGTCCTGACTTTC. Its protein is CASSRGGGALGANVLTF.

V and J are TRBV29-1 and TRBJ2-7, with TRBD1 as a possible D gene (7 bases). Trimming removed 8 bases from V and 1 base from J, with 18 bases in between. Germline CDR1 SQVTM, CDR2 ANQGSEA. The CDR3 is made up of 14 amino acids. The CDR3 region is CSIKQGGGSYEQYF. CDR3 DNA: TGCAGCATTAAGCAGGGGGGTGGGTCCTACGAGCAGTACTTC.

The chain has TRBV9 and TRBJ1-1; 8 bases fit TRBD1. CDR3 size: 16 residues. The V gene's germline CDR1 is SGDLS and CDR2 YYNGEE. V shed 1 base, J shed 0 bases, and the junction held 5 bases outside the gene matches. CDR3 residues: CASSVSTGGMNTEAFF. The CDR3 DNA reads TGTGCCAGCAGCGTAAGCACAGGGGGGATGAACACTGAAGCTTTCTTT.

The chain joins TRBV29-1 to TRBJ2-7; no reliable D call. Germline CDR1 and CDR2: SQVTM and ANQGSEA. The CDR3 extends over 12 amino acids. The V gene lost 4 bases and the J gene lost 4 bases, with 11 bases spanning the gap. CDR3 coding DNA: TGCAGCGTTGCGGTAGATAATTACGAGCAGTACTTC. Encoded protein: CSVAVDNYEQYF.

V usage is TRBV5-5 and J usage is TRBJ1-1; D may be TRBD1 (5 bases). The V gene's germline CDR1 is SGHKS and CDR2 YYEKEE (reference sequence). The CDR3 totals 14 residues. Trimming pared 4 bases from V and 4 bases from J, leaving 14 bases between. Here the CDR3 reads CASSRDSWVTEAFF. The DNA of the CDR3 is TGTGCCAGCAGCCGGGACTCCTGGGTCACTGAAGCTTTCTTT.

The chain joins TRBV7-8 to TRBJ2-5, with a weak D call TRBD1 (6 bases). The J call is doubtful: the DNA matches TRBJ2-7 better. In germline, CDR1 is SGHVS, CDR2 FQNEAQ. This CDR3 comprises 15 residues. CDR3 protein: CASSLGGQGRYEQYF. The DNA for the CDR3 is TGTGCCAGCAGCTTAGGGGGGCAGGGTCGCTACGAGCAGTACTTC.

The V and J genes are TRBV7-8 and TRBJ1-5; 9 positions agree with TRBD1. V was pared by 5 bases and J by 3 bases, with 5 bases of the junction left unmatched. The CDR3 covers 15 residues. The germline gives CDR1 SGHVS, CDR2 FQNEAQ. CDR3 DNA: TGTGCCAGCAGCCAGGACAGGGGACTCAATCAGCCCCAGCATTTT. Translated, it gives CASSQDRGLNQPQHF.

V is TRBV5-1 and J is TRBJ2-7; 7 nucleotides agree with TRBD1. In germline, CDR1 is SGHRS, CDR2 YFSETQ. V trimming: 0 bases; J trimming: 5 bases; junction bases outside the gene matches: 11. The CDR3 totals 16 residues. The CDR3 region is CASSLVSLAGGNEQYF. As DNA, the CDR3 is TGCGCCAGCAGCTTGGTAAGCTTGGCAGGGGGAAACGAGCAGTACTTC.

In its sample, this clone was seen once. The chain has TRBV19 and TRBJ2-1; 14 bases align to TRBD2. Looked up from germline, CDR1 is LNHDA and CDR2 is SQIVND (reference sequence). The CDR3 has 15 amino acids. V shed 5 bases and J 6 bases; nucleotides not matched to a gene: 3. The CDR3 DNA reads TGTGCCAGTAGTTCCGGGACTAGCGGGAGCAATGAGCAGTTCTTC. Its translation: CASSSGTSGSNEQFF.

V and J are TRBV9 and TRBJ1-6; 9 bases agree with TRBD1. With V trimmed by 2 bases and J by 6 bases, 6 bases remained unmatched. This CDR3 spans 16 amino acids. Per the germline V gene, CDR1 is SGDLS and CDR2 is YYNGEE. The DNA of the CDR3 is TGTGCCAGCAGCGTCTTCCCGGACAGGGGTAATTCACCCCTCCACTTT. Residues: CASSVFPDRGNSPLHF. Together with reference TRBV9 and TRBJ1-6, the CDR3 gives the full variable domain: DSGVTQTPKHLITATGQRVTLRCSPRSGDLSVYWYQQSLDQGLQFLIQYYNGEERAKGNILERFSAQQFPDLHSELNLSSLELGDSALYFCASSVFPDRGNSPLHFGNGTRLTVT.